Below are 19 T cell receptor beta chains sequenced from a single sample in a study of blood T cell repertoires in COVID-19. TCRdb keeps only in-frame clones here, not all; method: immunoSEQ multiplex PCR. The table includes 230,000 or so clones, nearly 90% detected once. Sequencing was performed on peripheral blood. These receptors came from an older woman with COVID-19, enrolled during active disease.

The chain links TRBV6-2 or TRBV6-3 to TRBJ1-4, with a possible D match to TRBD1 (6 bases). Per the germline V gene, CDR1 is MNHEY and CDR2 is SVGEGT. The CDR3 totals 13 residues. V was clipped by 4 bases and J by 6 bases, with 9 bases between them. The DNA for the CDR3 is TGTGCCAGCAGTTCCGCAGGGGATGAAAAACTGTTTTTT. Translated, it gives CASSSAGDEKLFF.

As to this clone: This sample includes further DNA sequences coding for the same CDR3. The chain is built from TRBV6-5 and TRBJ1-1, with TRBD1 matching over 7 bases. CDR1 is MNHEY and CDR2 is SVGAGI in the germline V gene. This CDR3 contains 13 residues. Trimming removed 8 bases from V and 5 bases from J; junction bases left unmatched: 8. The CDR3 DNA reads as TGTGCCAGCCACAGGGGCAGGGGGACTGAAGCTTTCTTT. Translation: CASHRGRGTEAFF.

CDR3 DNA sequence: TGTGCCAGCAGCTTGGGGGCCGGCACTGAAGCTTTCTTT. Protein product: CASSLGAGTEAFF. The V gene is TRBV7-3, the J gene TRBJ1-1; perhaps TRBD1 as D (6 bases). V was cut by 3 bases and J by 4 bases, with 9 bases left in between. The CDR3 is made up of 13 amino acids. Germline V gene lookup returns CDR1 SGHTA and CDR2 FQGTGA.

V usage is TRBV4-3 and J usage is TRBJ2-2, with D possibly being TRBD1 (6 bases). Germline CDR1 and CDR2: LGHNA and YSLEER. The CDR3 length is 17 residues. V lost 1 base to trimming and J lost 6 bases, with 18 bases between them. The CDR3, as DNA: TGCGCCAGCAGCCAAGCAAGACGCAGGGGAGTGGCCGGGGAGCTGTTTTTT. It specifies CASSQARRRGVAGELFF.

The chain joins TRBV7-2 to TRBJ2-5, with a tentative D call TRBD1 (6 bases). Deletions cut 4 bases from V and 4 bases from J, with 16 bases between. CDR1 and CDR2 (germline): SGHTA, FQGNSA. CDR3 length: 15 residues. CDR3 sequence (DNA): TGTGCCAGCAGCTACCAACAGGGTTTGGGAGAGACCCAGTACTTC. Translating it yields CASSYQQGLGETQYF.

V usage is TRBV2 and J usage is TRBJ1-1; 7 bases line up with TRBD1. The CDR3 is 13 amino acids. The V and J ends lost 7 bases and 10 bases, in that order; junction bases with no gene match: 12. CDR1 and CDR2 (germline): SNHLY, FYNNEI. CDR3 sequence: CASNEGMRGLAFF. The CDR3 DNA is TGTGCCAGCAACGAAGGGATGAGGGGGCTAGCTTTCTTT.

The CDR3 loop is CASSLIQGIHQPQHF. In DNA form, the CDR3 reads TGTGCCAGTAGTCTAATTCAGGGAATCCATCAGCCCCAGCATTTT. The chain uses TRBV19 and TRBJ1-5, with D possibly being TRBD1 (5 bases). V lost 5 bases and J lost 5, with 16 bases in between. The CDR3 consists of 15 residues. Germline V gene lookup returns CDR1 LNHDA and CDR2 SQIVND (reference sequence).

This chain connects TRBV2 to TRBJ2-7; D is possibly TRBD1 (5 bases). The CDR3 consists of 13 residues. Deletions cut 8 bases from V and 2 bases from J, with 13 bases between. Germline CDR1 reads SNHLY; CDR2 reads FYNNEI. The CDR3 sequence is CASQGGSTYEQYF. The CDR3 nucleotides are TGTGCCAGCCAGGGCGGTTCCACCTACGAGCAGTACTTC. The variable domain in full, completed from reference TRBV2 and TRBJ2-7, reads EPEVTQTPSHQVTQMGQEVILRCVPISNHLYFYWYRQILGQKVEFLVSFYNNEISEKSEIFDDQFSVERPDGSNFTLKIRSTKLEDSAMYFCASQGGSTYEQYFGPGTRLTVT.

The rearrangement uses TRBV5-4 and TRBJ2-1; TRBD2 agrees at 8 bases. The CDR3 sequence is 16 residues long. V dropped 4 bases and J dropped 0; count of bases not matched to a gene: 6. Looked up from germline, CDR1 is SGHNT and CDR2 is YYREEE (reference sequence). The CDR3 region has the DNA TGTGCCAGCAGCCCCCTGCTAGCGGGCTCCTACAATGAGCAGTTCTTC. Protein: CASSPLLAGSYNEQFF.

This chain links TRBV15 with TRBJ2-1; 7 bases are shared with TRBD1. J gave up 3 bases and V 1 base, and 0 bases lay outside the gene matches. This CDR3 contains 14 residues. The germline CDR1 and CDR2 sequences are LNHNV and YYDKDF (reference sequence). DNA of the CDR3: TGTGCCACCAGCAGAGGACAGGGCTACAATGAGCAGTTCTTC. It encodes CATSRGQGYNEQFF.

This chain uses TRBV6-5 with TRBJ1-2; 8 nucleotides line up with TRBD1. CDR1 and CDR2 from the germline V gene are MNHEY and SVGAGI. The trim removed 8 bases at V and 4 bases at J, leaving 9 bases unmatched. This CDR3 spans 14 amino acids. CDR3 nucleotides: TGTGCCAGCCAGGACAGGGCGAGCCCCTATGGCTACACCTTC. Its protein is CASQDRASPYGYTF.

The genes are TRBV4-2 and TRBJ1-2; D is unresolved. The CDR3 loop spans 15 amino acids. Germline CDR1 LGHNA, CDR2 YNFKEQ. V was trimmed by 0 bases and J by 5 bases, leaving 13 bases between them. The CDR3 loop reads CASSQETGSWYGYTF. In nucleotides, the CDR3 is TGTGCCAGCAGCCAAGAAACGGGGTCTTGGTATGGCTACACCTTC.

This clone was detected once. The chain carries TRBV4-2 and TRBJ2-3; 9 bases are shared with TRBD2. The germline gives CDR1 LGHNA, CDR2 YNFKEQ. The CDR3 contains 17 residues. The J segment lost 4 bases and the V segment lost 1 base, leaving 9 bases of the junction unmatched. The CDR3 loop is CASSQGVGGGEADTQYF. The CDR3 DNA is TGTGCCAGCAGCCAAGGAGTGGGCGGGGGGGAGGCAGATACGCAGTATTTT.

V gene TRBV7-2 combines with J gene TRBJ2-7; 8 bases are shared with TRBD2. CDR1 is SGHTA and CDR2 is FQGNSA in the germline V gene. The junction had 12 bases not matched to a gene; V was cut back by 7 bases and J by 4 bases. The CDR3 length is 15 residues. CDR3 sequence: CASTPLPGGGYEQYF. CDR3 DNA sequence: TGTGCCAGCACCCCTCTGCCGGGGGGGGGTTACGAGCAGTACTTC.

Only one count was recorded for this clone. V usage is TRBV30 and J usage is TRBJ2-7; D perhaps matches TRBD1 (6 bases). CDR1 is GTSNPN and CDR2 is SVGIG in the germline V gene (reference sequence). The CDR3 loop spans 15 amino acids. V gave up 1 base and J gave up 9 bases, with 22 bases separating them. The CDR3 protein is CAWSGPGHRTSGQYF. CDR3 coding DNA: TGTGCCTGGAGTGGCCCGGGACATCGAACGTCAGGGCAGTACTTC.

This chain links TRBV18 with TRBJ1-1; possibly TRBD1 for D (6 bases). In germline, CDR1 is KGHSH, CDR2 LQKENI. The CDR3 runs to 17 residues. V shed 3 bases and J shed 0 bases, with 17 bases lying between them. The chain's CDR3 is CASSPQGRNPMNTEAFF. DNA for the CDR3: TGTGCCAGCTCACCGCAGGGGCGCAACCCCATGAACACTGAAGCTTTCTTT.

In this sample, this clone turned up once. The CDR3 DNA reads as TGTGCCAGCAGTGAAAAGAGGGCGGTTAACACCGGGGAGCTGTTTTTT. It encodes CASSEKRAVNTGELFF. The V and J genes are TRBV6-1 and TRBJ2-2; D is perhaps TRBD2 (5 bases). Germline-derived CDR1 and CDR2 are MNHNS and SASEGT. CDR3 length: 16 residues. Between the trimmed V and J ends, which lost 2 bases and 2 bases, there was a span of 12 bases.

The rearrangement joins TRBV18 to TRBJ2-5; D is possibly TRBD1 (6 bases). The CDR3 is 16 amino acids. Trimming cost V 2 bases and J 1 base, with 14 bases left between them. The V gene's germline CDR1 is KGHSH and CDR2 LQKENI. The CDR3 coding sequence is TGTGCCAGCTCACCAAGAATGGGGGACATCCAAGAGACCCAGTACTTC. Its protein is CASSPRMGDIQETQYF.

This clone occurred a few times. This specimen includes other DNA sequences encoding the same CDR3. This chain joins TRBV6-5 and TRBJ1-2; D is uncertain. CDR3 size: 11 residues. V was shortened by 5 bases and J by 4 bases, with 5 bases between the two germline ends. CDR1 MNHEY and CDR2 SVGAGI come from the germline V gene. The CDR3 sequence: CASSSLYGYTF. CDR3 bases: TGTGCCAGCAGTAGCCTCTATGGCTACACCTTC.